The T cell receptor beta chain described here comes from a study of HIV-infected patients and healthy controls. In TCRdb, the 5' RACE reads were re-called with MiXCR into one record per CDR3 protein. The sample lists around 64,000 distinct CDR3 sequences; roughly a sixth were seen once. Germline V gene data show CDR1 as GTSNPN and CDR2 as SVGIG (reference sequence). Trimming cost V 0 bases and J 2 bases, with 13 bases left between them. This CDR3 contains 15 residues. Sequencing input: CD4+ T cells from blood. This chain connects TRBV30 to TRBJ1-2, with a tentative D call TRBD1 (5 bases). The receptor's source is a human donor in good health. The CDR3 sequence is CAWSVHPPGNYGYTF. CDR3 nucleotide sequence: TGTGCCTGGAGTGTACACCCCCCAGGGAACTATGGCTACACCTTC.